The source of this T cell receptor (beta chain) is a study of identical twins. The sample holds many counts of this clonotype. TCRdb recomputed calls from the 5' RACE reads with MiXCR, one row per CDR3 protein. The sample gives under 800,000 distinct CDR3 sequences, around 20% of which show up once; roughly 4.3% is in the top ten. The CDR3 sequence is 15 residues long. Trimming cost V 4 bases and J 7 bases, with 19 bases left between them. The germline CDR1 and CDR2 sequences are SQVTM and ANQGSEA. These same data were also listed under a study on T cells expressing NK-cell markers. From that paper: Investigators obtained TCR beta repertoires from sorted CD3+CD56+NKG2C+, CD3+CD56+NKG2C- and CD3+CD56-NKG2C+ T cells. 1.0-7.0% of CD8+ T cells in a handful of donors belonged to dominant NKG2C+ clonotypes. Clones of NKG2C+ T cells that had expanded were of unclear HCMV specificity.

This sequence originates from a young woman in good health. The chain uses TRBV29-1 and TRBJ1-4; the D gene is possibly TRBD1 (5 bases). Sequences were obtained from PBMCs. The CDR3 here is CSVVVVGRGREKLFF. CDR3 bases: TGCAGCGTTGTTGTGGTCGGACGGGGACGTGAAAAACTGTTTTTT.